This T cell receptor beta chain was retrieved from a study of blood T cell repertoires in COVID-19. The assay was immunoSEQ multiplex PCR, and TCRdb's table has in-frame clones only and misses some. The sample contains 350,000 to 400,000 clones, under 90% of which appear only once. The CDR3 contains 14 residues. Trimming took 10 bases from V and 2 from J, leaving 16 bases between them. CDR1 SNHLY and CDR2 FYNNEI come from the germline V gene. The chain carries TRBV2 and TRBJ2-3, with a weak D call TRBD1 (7 bases). Sequenced input: PBMCs or T cells enriched from blood (not recorded which). This TCR was recovered from a woman between 25 and 40 years old who had recovered from COVID-19. In DNA, the CDR3 is TGTGCCACCTCTCGCGGGACAGTCACAGATACGCAGTATTTT. This gives the protein CATSRGTVTDTQYF.